This record concerns one TCR beta chain sequence. V shed 4 bases and J 8 bases; nucleotides not matched to a gene: 6. The CDR3 extends over 13 amino acids. Germline CDR1 is LNHDA and CDR2 is SQIVND (reference sequence). This table comes from immunoSEQ multiplex PCR, and its TCRdb copy is limited to in-frame clones, with some not included. The sample shows a few hundred thousand clones, approximately 80% of them seen only once. This entry comes from a study of blood T cell repertoires in COVID-19. Study context: Samples representing acute and convalescent COVID-19 were sourced from the United States, Italy and Spain.

What was sequenced was peripheral blood. This receptor was taken from a woman aged 45-65 years with acute or convalescent COVID-19. The V and J genes are TRBV19 and TRBJ1-2; TRBD1 matches 8 bases. This chain's CDR3 is CASSSTGGRGYTF. CDR3 coding DNA: TGTGCCAGTAGTAGTACAGGGGGAAGAGGCTACACCTTC.